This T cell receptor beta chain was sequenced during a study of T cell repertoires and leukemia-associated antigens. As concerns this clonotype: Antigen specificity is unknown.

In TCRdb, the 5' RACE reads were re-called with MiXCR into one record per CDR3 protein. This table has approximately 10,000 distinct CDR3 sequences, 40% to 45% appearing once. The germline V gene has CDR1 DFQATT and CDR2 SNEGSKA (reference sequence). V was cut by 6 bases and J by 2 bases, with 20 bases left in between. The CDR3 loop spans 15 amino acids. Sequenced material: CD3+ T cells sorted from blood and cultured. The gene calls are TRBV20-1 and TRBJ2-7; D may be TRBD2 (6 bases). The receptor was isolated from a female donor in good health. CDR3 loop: CSAPEVSGSAYEQYF. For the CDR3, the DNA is TGCAGTGCCCCCGAGGTAAGCGGGTCAGCCTACGAGCAGTACTTC.